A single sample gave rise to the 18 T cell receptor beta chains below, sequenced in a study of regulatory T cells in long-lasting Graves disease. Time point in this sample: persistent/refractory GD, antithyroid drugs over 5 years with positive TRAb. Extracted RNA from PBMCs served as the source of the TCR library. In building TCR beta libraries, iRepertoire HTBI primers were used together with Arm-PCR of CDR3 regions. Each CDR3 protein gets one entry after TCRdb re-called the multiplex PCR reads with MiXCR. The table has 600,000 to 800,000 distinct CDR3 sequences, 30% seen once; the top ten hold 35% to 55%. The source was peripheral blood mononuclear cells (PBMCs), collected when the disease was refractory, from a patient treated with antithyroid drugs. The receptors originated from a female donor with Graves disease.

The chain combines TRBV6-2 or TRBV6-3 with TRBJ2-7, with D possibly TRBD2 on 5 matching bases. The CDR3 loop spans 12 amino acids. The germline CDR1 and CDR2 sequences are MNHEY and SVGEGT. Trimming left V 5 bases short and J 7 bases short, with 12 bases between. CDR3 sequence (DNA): TGTGCCAGCAGTGAACTCCAGCGGGAGCAGTACTTC. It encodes CASSELQREQYF.

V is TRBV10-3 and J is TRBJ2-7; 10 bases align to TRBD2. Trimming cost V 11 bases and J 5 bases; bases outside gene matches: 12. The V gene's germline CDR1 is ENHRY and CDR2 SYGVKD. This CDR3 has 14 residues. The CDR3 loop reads CAAEAGGDIHEQYF. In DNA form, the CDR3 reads TGTGCCGCCGAAGCGGGAGGGGATATACACGAGCAGTACTTC.

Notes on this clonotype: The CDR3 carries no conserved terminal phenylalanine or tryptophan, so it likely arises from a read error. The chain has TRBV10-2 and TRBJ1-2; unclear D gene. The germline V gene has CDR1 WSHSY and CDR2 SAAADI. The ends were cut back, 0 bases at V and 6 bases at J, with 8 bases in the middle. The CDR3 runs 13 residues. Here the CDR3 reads CASSESGWDGYTI. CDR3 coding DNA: TGCGCCAGCAGTGAGTCGGGGTGGGATGGCTACACCATC.

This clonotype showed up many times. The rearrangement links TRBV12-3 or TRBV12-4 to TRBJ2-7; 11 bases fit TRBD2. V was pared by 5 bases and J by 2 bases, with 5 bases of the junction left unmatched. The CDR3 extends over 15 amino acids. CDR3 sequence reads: CASSDSGRAPYEQYF. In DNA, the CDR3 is TGTGCCAGCAGTGATAGCGGGAGGGCCCCCTACGAGCAGTACTTC.

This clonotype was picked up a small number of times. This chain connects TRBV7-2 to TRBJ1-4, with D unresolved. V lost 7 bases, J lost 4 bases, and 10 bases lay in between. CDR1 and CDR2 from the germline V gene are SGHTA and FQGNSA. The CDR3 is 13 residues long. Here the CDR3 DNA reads TGTGCCAGCACAGGCGAGGGTAATGAAAAACTGTTTTTT. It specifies CASTGEGNEKLFF.

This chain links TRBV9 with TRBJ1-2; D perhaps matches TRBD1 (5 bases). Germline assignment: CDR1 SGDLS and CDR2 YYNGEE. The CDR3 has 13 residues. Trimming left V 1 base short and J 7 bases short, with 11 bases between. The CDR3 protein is CASSVSGLAGYTF. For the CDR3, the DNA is TGTGCCAGCAGCGTATCGGGGCTTGCTGGCTACACCTTC.

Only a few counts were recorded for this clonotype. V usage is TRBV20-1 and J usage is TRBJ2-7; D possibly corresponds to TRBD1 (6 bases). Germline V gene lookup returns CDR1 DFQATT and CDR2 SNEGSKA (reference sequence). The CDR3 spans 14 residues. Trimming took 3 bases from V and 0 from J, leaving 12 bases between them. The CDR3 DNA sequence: TGCAGTGCTAGGACGTACAGGGCCTCCTACGAGCAGTACTTC. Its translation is CSARTYRASYEQYF.

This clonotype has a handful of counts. The CDR3 bases are TGTGCCAGCAGGCCGGGACAGGGGTTTCAAGGCTACACCTTC. Translating gives CASRPGQGFQGYTF. This chain connects TRBV6-1 to TRBJ1-2, with 10 bases lining up with TRBD1. After removal of 6 bases from V and 8 bases from J, the junction contained 9 bases not matched to a gene. The germline gives CDR1 MNHNS, CDR2 SASEGT. This CDR3 contains 14 residues.

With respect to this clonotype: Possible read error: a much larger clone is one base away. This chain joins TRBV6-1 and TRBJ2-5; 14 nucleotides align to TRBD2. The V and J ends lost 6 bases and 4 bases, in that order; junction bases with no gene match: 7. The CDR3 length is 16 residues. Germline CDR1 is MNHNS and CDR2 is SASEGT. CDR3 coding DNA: TGTGCCAGCAGCCCCGGACTAGCGGGAGGTACAGAGACCCAGTACTTC. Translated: CASSPGLAGGTETQYF.

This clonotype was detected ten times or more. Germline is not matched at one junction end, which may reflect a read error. This CDR3 reads CASSLAVNTEAFF. DNA for the CDR3: TGTGCCAGCAGCTTAGCAGTGAACACTGAAGCTTTCTTT. The chain is built from TRBV5-1 and TRBJ1-1, with D hard to call. Germline CDR1 is SGHRS and CDR2 is YFSETQ. The CDR3 has 13 residues.

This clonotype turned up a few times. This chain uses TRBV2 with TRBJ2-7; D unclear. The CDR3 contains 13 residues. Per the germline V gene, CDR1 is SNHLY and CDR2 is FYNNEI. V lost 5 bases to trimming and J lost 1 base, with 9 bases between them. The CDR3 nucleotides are TGTGCCAGCAGTTCCACCGAATCCTACGAGCAGTACTTC. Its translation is CASSSTESYEQYF.

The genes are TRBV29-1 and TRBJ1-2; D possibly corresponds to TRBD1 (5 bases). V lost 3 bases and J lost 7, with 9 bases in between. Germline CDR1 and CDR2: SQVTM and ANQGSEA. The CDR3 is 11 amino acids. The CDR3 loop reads CSVDPGSGYTF. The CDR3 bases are TGCAGCGTTGATCCAGGGTCTGGCTACACCTTC.

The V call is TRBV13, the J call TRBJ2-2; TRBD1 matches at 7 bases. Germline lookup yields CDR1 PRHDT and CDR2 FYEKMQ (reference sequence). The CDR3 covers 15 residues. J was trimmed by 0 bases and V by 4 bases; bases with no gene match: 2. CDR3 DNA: TGTGCCAGCAGCTCGACAGGGACGAACACCGGGGAGCTGTTTTTT. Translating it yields CASSSTGTNTGELFF.

CDR3 protein: CASSSSRDPRPQETQYF. CDR3 DNA sequence: TGTGCCAGCTCATCGTCCCGGGACCCGAGGCCGCAAGAGACCCAGTACTTC. The chain has TRBV18 and TRBJ2-5, with D perhaps matching TRBD1 or TRBD2 (5 bases each). The germline V gene encodes CDR1 KGHSH and CDR2 LQKENI. This CDR3 contains 17 residues. V gave up 5 bases and J gave up 2 bases, with 21 bases separating them.

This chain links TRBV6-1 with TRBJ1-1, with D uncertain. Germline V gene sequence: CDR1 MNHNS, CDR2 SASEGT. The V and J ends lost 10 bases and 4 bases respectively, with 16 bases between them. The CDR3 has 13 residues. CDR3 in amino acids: CAIRRASSTEAFF. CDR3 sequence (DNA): TGTGCCATCCGGCGGGCGTCGAGCACTGAAGCTTTCTTT.

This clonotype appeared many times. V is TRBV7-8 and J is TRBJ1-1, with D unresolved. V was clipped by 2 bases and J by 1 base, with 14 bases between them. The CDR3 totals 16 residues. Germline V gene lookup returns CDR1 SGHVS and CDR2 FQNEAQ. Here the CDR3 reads CASSLMRRATNTEAFF. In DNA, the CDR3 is TGTGCCAGCAGCTTAATGAGGAGGGCGACGAACACTGAAGCTTTCTTT.

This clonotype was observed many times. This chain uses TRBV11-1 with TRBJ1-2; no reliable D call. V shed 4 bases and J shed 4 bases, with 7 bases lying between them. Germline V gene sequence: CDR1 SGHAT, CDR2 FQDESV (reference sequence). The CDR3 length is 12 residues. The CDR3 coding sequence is TGTGCCAGCAGCTCAGAGGTCTATGGCTACACCTTC. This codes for CASSSEVYGYTF.

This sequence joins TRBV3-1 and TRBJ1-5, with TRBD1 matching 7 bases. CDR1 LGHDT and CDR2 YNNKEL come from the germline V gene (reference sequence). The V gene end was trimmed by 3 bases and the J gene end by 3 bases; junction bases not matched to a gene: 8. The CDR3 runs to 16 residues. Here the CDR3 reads CASSHSGGTDNQPQHF. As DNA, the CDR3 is TGTGCCAGCAGCCACTCCGGGGGGACAGACAATCAGCCCCAGCATTTT.